This T cell receptor (beta chain) comes out of a study of blood T cell repertoires in COVID-19. Authors' data handling: From reference gene primer amplification, estimates of nucleated cell counts were derived. TCRdb's copy holds only in-frame clones and misses some; the assay was immunoSEQ multiplex PCR. D and trimming were read from the DNA, whereas the V and J calls and clone size are those reported in that table. The sample includes about 80,000 clones, roughly 80% seen only once; the top ten take about 12%. Sequencing was performed on peripheral blood. This receptor was identified in an elderly man with acute or convalescent COVID-19.

The CDR3 nucleotides are TGTGCCAGCAGCCCCAGAGGGGACAGCCCCCAAAAACTGTTTTTT. Its translation is CASSPRGDSPQKLFF. This chain connects TRBV9 to TRBJ1-4; 7 nucleotides match TRBD1. Germline V lookup: CDR1 SGDLS, CDR2 YYNGEE. The CDR3 spans 15 residues. V dropped 4 bases and J dropped 9; count of bases not matched to a gene: 12.